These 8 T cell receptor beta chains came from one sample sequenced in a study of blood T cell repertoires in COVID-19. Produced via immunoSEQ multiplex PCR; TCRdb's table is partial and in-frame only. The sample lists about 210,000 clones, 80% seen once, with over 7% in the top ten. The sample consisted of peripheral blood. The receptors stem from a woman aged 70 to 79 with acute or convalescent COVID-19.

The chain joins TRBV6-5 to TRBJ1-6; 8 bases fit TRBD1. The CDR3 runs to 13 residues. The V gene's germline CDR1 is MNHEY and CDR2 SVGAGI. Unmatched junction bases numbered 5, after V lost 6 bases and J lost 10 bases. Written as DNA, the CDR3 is TGTGCCAGCAGAGACAGGGGAGGCTCACCCCTCCACTTT. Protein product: CASRDRGGSPLHF.

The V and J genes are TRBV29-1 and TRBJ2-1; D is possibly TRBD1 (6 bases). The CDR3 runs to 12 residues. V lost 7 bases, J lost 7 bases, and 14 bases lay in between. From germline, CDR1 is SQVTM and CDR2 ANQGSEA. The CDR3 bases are TGCAGCGCTTACGAGAGGGGGAATGAGCAGTTCTTC. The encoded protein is CSAYERGNEQFF.

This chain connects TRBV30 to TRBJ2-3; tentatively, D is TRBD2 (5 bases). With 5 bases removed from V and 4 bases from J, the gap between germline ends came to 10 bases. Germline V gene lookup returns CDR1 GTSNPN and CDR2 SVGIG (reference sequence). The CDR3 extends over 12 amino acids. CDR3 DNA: TGTGCCTGGGCACTCGGGGCAGATACGCAGTATTTT. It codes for CAWALGADTQYF.

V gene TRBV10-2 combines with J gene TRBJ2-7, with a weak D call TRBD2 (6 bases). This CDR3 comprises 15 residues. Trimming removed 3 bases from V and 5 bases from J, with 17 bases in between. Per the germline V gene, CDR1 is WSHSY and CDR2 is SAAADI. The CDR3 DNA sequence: TGCGCCAGCAGTGATACGGTGGAGGGTTGGAACGAGCAGTACTTC. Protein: CASSDTVEGWNEQYF.

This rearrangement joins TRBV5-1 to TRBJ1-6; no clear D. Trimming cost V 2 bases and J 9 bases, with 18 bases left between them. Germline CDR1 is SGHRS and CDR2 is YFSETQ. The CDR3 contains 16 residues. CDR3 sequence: CASSFLEGRTRSPLHF. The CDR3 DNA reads TGCGCCAGCAGCTTTTTGGAGGGTCGAACTCGTTCACCCCTCCACTTT.

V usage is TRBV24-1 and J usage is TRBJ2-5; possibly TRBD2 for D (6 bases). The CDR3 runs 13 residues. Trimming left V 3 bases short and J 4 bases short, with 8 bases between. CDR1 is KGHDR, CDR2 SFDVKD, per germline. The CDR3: CATSDAGRETQYF. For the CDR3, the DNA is TGTGCCACCAGTGATGCGGGGAGAGAGACCCAGTACTTC.

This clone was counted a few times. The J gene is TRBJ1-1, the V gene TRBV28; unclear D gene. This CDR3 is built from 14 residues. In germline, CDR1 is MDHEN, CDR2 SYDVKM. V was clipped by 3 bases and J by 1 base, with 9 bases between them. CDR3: CASSLGQANTEAFF. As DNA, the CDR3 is TGTGCCAGCAGTTTGGGTCAGGCGAACACTGAAGCTTTCTTT.

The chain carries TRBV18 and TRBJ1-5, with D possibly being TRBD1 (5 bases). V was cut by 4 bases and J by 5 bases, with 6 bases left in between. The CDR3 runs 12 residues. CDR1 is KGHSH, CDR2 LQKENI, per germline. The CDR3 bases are TGTGCCAGCTCACAAGGGGATCAGCCCCAGCATTTT. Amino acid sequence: CASSQGDQPQHF.